The clone carrying this TCR beta chain was seen only once. The antigen remains unidentified. These data originate in a study of cytomegalovirus exposure and HLA in healthy donors. Points from the study as a whole: Productive rates of about 87% or about 30% were seen for most TCR beta V segments in an earlier analysis. Highest at DRB1 and lowest at HLA-C, TCR association rates differed among HLA loci in a later analysis.

Use of 60 Vbeta and 13 Jbeta primers characterized the PCR. This table comes from immunoSEQ multiplex PCR, and its TCRdb copy is limited to in-frame clones, with some not included. The sample has over 100,000 clones, less than 90% seen once. Germline CDR1 MNHEY, CDR2 SVGAGI. CDR3 length equals 13 residues. The V and J ends lost 5 bases and 4 bases respectively, with 11 bases between them. Sequenced input: PBMCs. The V and J genes are TRBV6-5 and TRBJ1-2; the D gene is possibly TRBD1 (5 bases). This receptor was obtained from a man aged 35-49 years in good health and CMV-seronegative. The CDR3 region is CASSTWGGYGYTF. CDR3 DNA sequence: TGTGCCAGCAGTACCTGGGGCGGCTATGGCTACACCTTC.